These 20 T cell receptor beta chains share one sample of origin, sequenced in a study of cytomegalovirus exposure and HLA in healthy donors. This PCR relied on a set of 60 Vbeta primers and 13 Jbeta primers. Clones were sequenced by immunoSEQ multiplex PCR, and TCRdb holds only the in-frame ones, with some missing. The sample lists about 110,000 clones, approximately 67% occurring once. The sequenced sample consisted of PBMCs. The receptors come from a man younger than 30 in good health and CMV-seropositive.

This clone was recorded a few times. The rearrangement uses TRBV16 and TRBJ1-2; possible D gene TRBD1, 6 bases. CDR3 length: 16 residues. Germline assignment: CDR1 KGHSY and CDR2 FQNENV. Trimming shortened V by 4 bases and J by 4 bases, and 19 bases separated the two germline ends. This CDR3 reads CASSPRSLDRVYGYTF. CDR3 bases: TGTGCCAGCAGCCCACGGTCTTTGGACAGAGTCTATGGCTACACCTTC.

This clone has only a few counts. V gene TRBV2 combines with J gene TRBJ2-3; 15 bases are a match to TRBD2. The CDR3 length is 16 residues. V was pared by 4 bases and J by 5 bases, with 4 bases of the junction left unmatched. Germline V CDR1 and CDR2: SNHLY, FYNNEI. The CDR3 sequence: CASSAGLAGGEDTQYF. The CDR3 bases are TGTGCCAGCAGTGCGGGACTAGCGGGGGGAGAAGATACGCAGTATTTT.

This clone was seen a handful of times. The genes are TRBV5-8 and TRBJ1-5; unclear D gene. Germline V gene data show CDR1 as SGHTS and CDR2 as YDEGEE. V lost 5 bases and J 0 bases, leaving 21 bases between the germline ends. The CDR3 runs 18 residues. CDR3 sequence: CASRPRVTQPYSNQPQHF. As DNA, the CDR3 is TGTGCCAGCAGGCCTAGAGTTACTCAGCCGTATAGCAATCAGCCCCAGCATTTT.

The count of this clone is one. This chain joins TRBV7-9 and TRBJ1-5, with unresolved D. Trimming took off 1 base at V and 3 bases at J, with 10 bases between the two ends. CDR1 is SEHNR and CDR2 is FQNEAQ in the germline V gene (reference sequence). The CDR3 is 15 residues long. The chain's CDR3 is CASSLGGPSNQPQHF. CDR3 DNA sequence: TGTGCCAGCAGCTTAGGAGGGCCTTCCAATCAGCCCCAGCATTTT.

The rearrangement links TRBV18 to TRBJ2-3; tentatively, D is TRBD1 (6 bases). Germline CDR1 reads KGHSH; CDR2 reads LQKENI. The CDR3 spans 16 residues. V lost 3 bases, J lost 4 bases, and 17 bases lay in between. For the CDR3, the DNA is TGTGCCAGCTCACCCCGCTCACACAGGGTTCCAGATACGCAGTATTTT. As protein: CASSPRSHRVPDTQYF.

The chain carries TRBV6-8 and TRBJ2-7; 7 positions match TRBD1. Per germline, CDR1 MNHGY and CDR2 SAAAGT. CDR3 length: 12 amino acids. CDR3 DNA: TGTGCCAGCAGCAGGGGGTCCGGGGCCCTTAACGTC. Protein sequence: CASSRGSGALNV.

This clone was detected a few times. The rearrangement uses TRBV30 and TRBJ2-3, with 9 nucleotides matching TRBD2. CDR3 length: 17 residues. V shed 1 base and J 3 bases; nucleotides not matched to a gene: 11. Per the germline V gene, CDR1 is GTSNPN and CDR2 is SVGIG (reference sequence). The CDR3 sequence is CAWSAGRPGLATDTQYF. The CDR3 DNA is TGTGCCTGGAGTGCTGGACGCCCGGGACTAGCTACAGATACGCAGTATTTT.

The chain recombines TRBV2 with TRBJ2-2; D gene ambiguous. CDR1 is SNHLY and CDR2 is FYNNEI in the germline V gene. This CDR3 is 14 amino acids long. Trimming took 2 bases from V and 1 from J, leaving 5 bases between them. Here the CDR3 reads CASSEFRNTGELFF. Here the CDR3 DNA reads TGTGCCAGCAGTGAATTTAGGAACACCGGGGAGCTGTTTTTT.

The J gene is TRBJ2-1, the V gene TRBV7-9, with 8 bases aligning to TRBD1. Trimming cost V 4 bases and J 9 bases; bases outside gene matches: 8. Looked up from germline, CDR1 is SEHNR and CDR2 is FQNEAQ (reference sequence). The CDR3 loop spans 14 amino acids. CDR3 sequence: CASSSTGEVSEQFF. The DNA for the CDR3 is TGTGCCAGCAGCTCGACAGGGGAGGTTAGTGAGCAGTTCTTC. Based on the CDR3 plus reference TRBV7-9 and TRBJ2-1, the full variable domain is DTGVSQNPRHKITKRGQNVTFRCDPISEHNRLYWYRQTLGQGPEFLTYFQNEAQLEKSRLLSDRFSAERPKGSFSTLEIQRTEQGDSAMYLCASSSTGEVSEQFFGPGTRLTVL.

V and J are TRBV30 and TRBJ2-1, with D tentatively TRBD1 (6 bases). Germline V lookup: CDR1 GTSNPN, CDR2 SVGIG (reference sequence). The CDR3 is made up of 13 amino acids. V dropped 3 bases and J dropped 7 bases, with 13 bases sitting between them. Here the CDR3 DNA reads TGTGCCTGGAGAGATTACAGGGCAAATGAGCAGTTCTTC. Translated, it gives CAWRDYRANEQFF.

V gene TRBV27 combines with J gene TRBJ2-6; 9 positions agree with TRBD1. With 6 bases clipped from V and 0 bases from J, the junction kept 3 bases outside the gene matches. The CDR3 is 16 amino acids. Germline V lookup: CDR1 MNHEY, CDR2 SMNVEV (reference sequence). The CDR3 loop reads CASRQGARSGANVLTF. CDR3 sequence (DNA): TGTGCCAGCAGACAGGGGGCGCGCTCTGGGGCCAACGTCCTGACTTTC.

This clone was picked up a small number of times. The chain is built from TRBV29-1 and TRBJ2-4; D is perhaps TRBD2 (7 bases). CDR3 length: 14 residues. V lost 4 bases and J 7 bases, leaving 17 bases between the germline ends. CDR1 is SQVTM and CDR2 is ANQGSEA in the germline V gene. In DNA form, the CDR3 reads TGCAGCGTTGGGATGATAGGGGGAGGGAACATTCAGTACTTC. It specifies CSVGMIGGGNIQYF.

This chain connects TRBV7-2 to TRBJ2-3, with a weak D call TRBD2 (6 bases). The V gene lost 5 bases and the J gene lost 1 base, with 10 bases spanning the gap. Germline V gene data show CDR1 as SGHTA and CDR2 as FQGNSA. The CDR3 has 14 amino acids. The CDR3 nucleotides are TGTGCCAGCAGCCAGGGACTTCGCACAGATACGCAGTATTTT. It translates to CASSQGLRTDTQYF.

The rearrangement links TRBV11-2 to TRBJ2-2; a weak D match, TRBD1 (6 bases). V was shortened by 5 bases and J by 9 bases, with 22 bases between the two germline ends. The CDR3 has 16 amino acids. Germline values: CDR1 SGHAT, CDR2 FQNNGV. CDR3 DNA: TGTGCCAGCAGCCCTACAGGGACACTAAGGTCGTGGGAGCTGTTTTTT. Protein sequence: CASSPTGTLRSWELFF.

This clone was found a few times. This chain joins TRBV15 and TRBJ2-7; D might be TRBD2 (6 bases). Per the germline V gene, CDR1 is LNHNV and CDR2 is YYDKDF (reference sequence). V lost 1 base, J lost 5 bases, and 15 bases lay in between. CDR3 length equals 15 residues. CDR3 coding DNA: TGTGCCACCAGCAGAGTTCGGGGAGGTCCCAACGAGCAGTACTTC. Encoded protein: CATSRVRGGPNEQYF.

The chain employs TRBV29-1 and TRBJ2-5; 7 bases agree with TRBD1. This CDR3 is built from 13 residues. With V trimmed by 4 bases and J by 5 bases, 7 bases remained unmatched. Germline CDR1 and CDR2: SQVTM and ANQGSEA. DNA of the CDR3: TGCAGCGTTGGGCAATCAGGGGGTGAGACCCAGTACTTC. This gives the protein CSVGQSGGETQYF.

V usage is TRBV28 and J usage is TRBJ2-7; TRBD1 matches 8 bases. J was trimmed by 6 bases and V by 4 bases; bases with no gene match: 8. CDR3 size: 14 residues. Germline values: CDR1 MDHEN, CDR2 SYDVKM. CDR3 nucleotides: TGTGCCAGCAGTTCCCCTGACAGGGGACGCGAGCAGTACGTC. Translated, it gives CASSSPDRGREQYV.

The gene calls are TRBV11-2 and TRBJ1-5; possibly TRBD1 for D (6 bases). Germline CDR1 reads SGHAT; CDR2 reads FQNNGV. The CDR3 has 14 residues. The V end lost 5 bases, the J end lost 4 bases, and 12 bases lay between the germline ends. This CDR3 is CASSKDRSNQPQHF. CDR3 DNA: TGTGCCAGCAGCAAGGACAGATCGAATCAGCCCCAGCATTTT.

The rearrangement uses TRBV10-3 and TRBJ2-7; TRBD1 is a possible D gene (6 bases). Germline V gene lookup returns CDR1 ENHRY and CDR2 SYGVKD. The CDR3 has 10 residues. Trimming took 7 bases from V and 5 from J, leaving 6 bases between them. The CDR3 sequence: CAIKGDEQYV. CDR3 DNA sequence: TGTGCCATCAAGGGGGACGAGCAGTACGTC.

The chain carries TRBV4-1 and TRBJ2-6; D is possibly TRBD2 (5 bases). Germline-derived CDR1 and CDR2 are MGHRA and YSYEKL. With 0 bases removed from V and 1 base from J, the gap between germline ends came to 10 bases. CDR3 length: 17 residues. The CDR3 DNA sequence: TGCGCCAGCAGCCAAGATGAGGCGGGTTCTGGGGCCAACGTCCTGACTTTC. It is translated as CASSQDEAGSGANVLTF.